This T cell receptor beta chain derives from a study of regulatory T cells in long-lasting Graves disease. Across the study: Persistent Graves' disease meant over 5 years of antithyroid drugs with positive TSH receptor antibodies.

This CDR3 is 18 amino acids long. J gave up 4 bases and V 6 bases, and 14 bases lay outside the gene matches. The germline V gene encodes CDR1 SGHAT and CDR2 FQNNGV. This clonotype was seen many times. The antigen remains undetermined. Libraries of TCR beta came from iRepertoire HTBI primers plus Arm-PCR of CDR3 regions. Each CDR3 protein gets one entry after TCRdb re-called the multiplex PCR reads with MiXCR. The profile shows around 450,000 distinct CDR3 sequences, under 25% of them singletons. Noted time point: persistent/refractory GD, antithyroid drugs over 5 years with positive TRAb. RNA isolated from PBMCs was used to make the TCR library. Study-level points and caveats: There were preferences for TRBV28, TRBJ1-2 and TRBJ2-5 in persistent disease.

The source material was peripheral blood mononuclear cells (PBMCs), sampled when the disease was refractory, from a patient treated with antithyroid drugs. This clonotype was sampled from a female donor with Graves disease. The gene calls are TRBV11-2 and TRBJ2-2, with TRBD2 matching over 10 bases. The CDR3, as DNA: TGTGCCAGCAGATTCAAGAAAGGACTAGCGGAGGTCACCGGGGAGCTGTTTTTT. Translation: CASRFKKGLAEVTGELFF.